A selection of T cell receptor beta chains follows, all from one sample in a study of T cell responses to AZD1222 COVID-19 vaccine. The table came from immunoSEQ multiplex PCR; TCRdb's copy has only in-frame clones and leaves some out. This table holds roughly 130,000 clones, roughly nine tenths found once. Sequences were derived from peripheral blood, sampled on day 0 of AZD1222 vaccination. The source is an adult in good health. The CDR3 runs from the conserved cysteine through the conserved F or W. A D gene is named only where the DNA matches it firmly. Only some rows state a clone size, as once, few, many or a class for expanded clones.

v_gene	d_gene	j_gene	abundance	CDR3aa	CDR3nt
TRBV7-9	.	TRBJ2-3	.	CASRMITDTQYF	TGTGCCAGTCGGATGATCACAGATACGCAGTATTTT
TRBV28	TRBD1	TRBJ1-5	.	CASSRGTGGVQPQHF	TGTGCCAGCAGTCGGGGGACAGGGGGCGTTCAGCCCCAGCATTTT
TRBV19	.	TRBJ2-2	.	CASSMSTPEDGELFF	TGTGCCAGTAGTATGTCCACACCGGAGGACGGGGAGCTGTTTTTT
TRBV5-4	.	TRBJ1-3	few	CASSLNGVGNTIYF	TGTGCCAGCAGCTTGAACGGGGTCGGAAACACCATATATTTT
TRBV7-9	.	TRBJ1-1	.	CASSSQAGGYRTEAFF	TGTGCCAGCAGCTCCCAGGCGGGGGGATATCGGACTGAAGCTTTCTTT
TRBV4-2	.	TRBJ2-2	.	CASSQDRQATGELFF	TGTGCCAGCAGCCAAGATCGGCAGGCCACCGGGGAGCTGTTTTTT
TRBV28	.	TRBJ2-1	.	CASRGSSYNEQFF	TGTGCCAGTCGGGGATCTTCGTACAATGAGCAGTTCTTC
TRBV4-1	.	TRBJ1-5	.	CASSQDMEEVPQHF	TGCGCCAGCAGCCAGGACATGGAGGAGGTGCCCCAGCATTTT
TRBV19	TRBD1	TRBJ1-5	.	CASSLRTGRFEPQHF	TGTGCCAGTAGCCTGCGGACAGGGAGGTTTGAGCCCCAGCATTTT
TRBV27	.	TRBJ2-7	.	CASSLLYGEQYF	TGTGCCAGCAGTCTCCTTTATGGAGAGCAGTACTTC
TRBV28	.	TRBJ2-7	.	CASAPPAIASYEQYF	TGTGCCAGCGCACCTCCAGCGATCGCCTCCTACGAGCAGTACTTC
TRBV9	.	TRBJ1-1	.	CASSVAGSNTEAFF	TGTGCCAGCAGCGTAGCAGGTTCGAACACTGAAGCTTTCTTT
TRBV19	TRBD1	TRBJ1-1	.	CASSIDGWGTASSSTEAFF	TGTGCCAGTAGTATAGACGGATGGGGGACAGCTTCAAGCAGCACTGAAGCTTTCTTT
TRBV5-4	.	TRBJ1-1	.	CASSLDGGSNTEAFF	TGTGCCAGCAGCTTGGACGGGGGTTCAAACACTGAAGCTTTCTTT
TRBV3-1/TRBV3-2	.	TRBJ1-6	.	CAASRSFYNSPLHF	TGTGCCGCCTCCCGGAGTTTTTATAATTCACCCCTCCACTTT
TRBV7-8	.	TRBJ2-2	.	CASSLAGTGELFF	TGTGCCAGCAGCTTAGCAGGGACCGGGGAGCTGTTTTTT
TRBV28	.	TRBJ1-3	.	CASRRGSGISGNTIYF	TGTGCCAGCAGGCGGGGGTCGGGGATCTCTGGAAACACCATATATTTT
TRBV30	TRBD1	TRBJ2-7	.	CAWSVDRALEQYF	TGTGCCTGGAGTGTAGACAGGGCCCTCGAGCAGTACTTC
TRBV2	.	TRBJ2-1	.	CASSGGLPIYNEQFF	TGTGCCAGCAGCGGGGGACTCCCAATTTACAATGAGCAGTTCTTC
TRBV4-3	TRBD2	TRBJ2-7	.	CASSQAGGASSYEQYF	TGCGCCAGCAGCCAAGCGGGAGGAGCAAGCTCCTACGAGCAGTACTTC
TRBV4-3	TRBD1	TRBJ2-2	.	CASSQGTGVTGELFF	TGCGCCAGCAGCCAAGGGACAGGGGTCACCGGGGAGCTGTTTTTT
TRBV28	.	TRBJ2-7	.	CANPTEIYEQYF	TGTGCCAACCCGACAGAAATCTACGAGCAGTACTTC
TRBV6-1	TRBD1	TRBJ2-5	.	CASSEAYRGRGDQYF	TGTGCCAGCAGTGAAGCTTACAGGGGAAGGGGTGACCAGTACTTC
TRBV10-3	.	TRBJ2-1	.	CAIRVSNNEQFF	TGTGCCATCCGTGTTAGCAACAATGAGCAGTTCTTC
TRBV7-8	.	TRBJ1-5	.	CASSQPREPQHF	TGTGCCAGCAGCCAACCTCGAGAGCCCCAGCATTTT
TRBV4-2	.	TRBJ2-5	.	CASSQDRTLPGETQYF	TGTGCCAGCAGCCAAGATCGAACACTCCCGGGGGAGACCCAGTACTTC
TRBV27	TRBD1	TRBJ2-5	.	CASKVAGQGRETQYF	TGTGCCAGCAAGGTGGCGGGACAGGGAAGGGAGACCCAGTACTTC
TRBV27	.	TRBJ2-7	.	CASSFSTLVSYEQYF	TGTGCCAGCAGTTTTAGTACCCTCGTCTCCTACGAGCAGTACTTC
TRBV5-1	.	TRBJ2-1	.	CASSRGDQSSYNEQFF	TGCGCCAGCAGCCGTGGGGATCAGAGCTCCTACAATGAGCAGTTCTTC
TRBV6-4	.	TRBJ1-2	.	CASSAEPNYGYTF	TGTGCCAGCAGTGCAGAGCCAAACTATGGCTACACCTTC
TRBV11-2	TRBD1	TRBJ1-6	.	CASSHRGTRAVKMSPLHF	TGTGCCAGCAGCCACAGGGGGACAAGGGCCGTCAAGATGTCACCCCTCCACTTT
TRBV28	.	TRBJ1-4	.	CASSSGGIDGKLFF	TGTGCCAGCAGTTCCGGGGGTATCGACGGAAAACTGTTTTTT
TRBV9	.	TRBJ2-2	few	CASSPGRELFF	TGTGCCAGCAGCCCGGGGCGGGAGCTGTTTTTT
TRBV6-5	.	TRBJ2-1	.	CASSFRAYNEQFF	TGTGCCAGCAGTTTTAGGGCTTACAATGAGCAGTTCTTC
TRBV7-2	.	TRBJ2-3	.	CASSIAHTDTQYF	TGTGCCAGCAGCATCGCCCACACAGATACGCAGTATTTT